Listed below are T cell receptor beta chains from one sample, sequenced in a study of shared clonotypes between healthy human individuals. Generated by immunoSEQ multiplex PCR, the TCRdb table keeps only in-frame clones and is missing some. The profile shows a few million clones, more than 80% of them singletons. The sample was naive CD4+ T cells from PBMCs. Receptors originate from a man younger than 35 in good health. Some clones in this sample may be carry-over from other donors' samples. Each CDR3 is given with its conserved first and last residue. A D gene is named only where the DNA matches it firmly. For some rows the clone size is stated as once, few or many, or as a class when expanded; others skip it.

j_gene: TRBJ2-4; abundance: .; v_gene: TRBV6-4; d_gene: .; CDR3nt: TGTGCCAGCAGTGACCCAGATAAGGGGAAATGGGTAGCCAAAAACATTCAGTACTTC; CDR3aa: CASSDPDKGKWVAKNIQYF
j_gene: TRBJ1-2; abundance: .; v_gene: TRBV27; d_gene: .; CDR3nt: TGTGCCAGCAGTTTAAAGGGTCCCCATGGCTACACCTTC; CDR3aa: CASSLKGPHGYTF
j_gene: TRBJ1-4; abundance: .; v_gene: TRBV5-1; d_gene: TRBD1; CDR3nt: TGCGCCAGCAGCCCGGACAGGGGATTAGACAAACTGTTTTTT; CDR3aa: CASSPDRGLDKLFF
j_gene: TRBJ2-1; abundance: once; v_gene: TRBV28; d_gene: TRBD2; CDR3nt: TGTGCCAGCAGCTTAGCGGGAGGATCAGGGAATGAGCAGTTCTTC; CDR3aa: CASSLAGGSGNEQFF
j_gene: TRBJ2-7; abundance: .; v_gene: TRBV9; d_gene: .; CDR3nt: TGTGCCAGCAGCGTAGGGTCATCCTACGAGCAGTACTTC; CDR3aa: CASSVGSSYEQYF
j_gene: TRBJ2-1; abundance: .; v_gene: TRBV5-1; d_gene: TRBD2; CDR3nt: TGCGCCAGCAGCTTGAATAGTTTCTTGGCAGGGAGGGTCAATGAGCAGTTCTTC; CDR3aa: CASSLNSFLAGRVNEQFF
j_gene: TRBJ2-1; abundance: .; v_gene: TRBV5-6; d_gene: .; CDR3nt: TGTGCCAGCAGCCCAGGGGAGGGGGATGAGCAGTTCTTC; CDR3aa: CASSPGEGDEQFF
j_gene: TRBJ2-5; abundance: .; v_gene: TRBV5-4; d_gene: TRBD2; CDR3nt: TGTGCCAGCAGCCCTCAGTCTAGCGGGAGGCCGGGAGAGACCCAGTACTTC; CDR3aa: CASSPQSSGRPGETQYF
j_gene: TRBJ2-6; abundance: .; v_gene: TRBV28; d_gene: .; CDR3nt: TGTGCCAGCAGCTCCTTTTTTAAGGGGTTTCAGGCGACAGGTGATATCTCTGGGGCCAACGTCCTGACTTTC; CDR3aa: CASSSFFKGFQATGDISGANVLTF
j_gene: TRBJ1-3; abundance: once; v_gene: TRBV7-2; d_gene: .; CDR3nt: TGTGCCAGCAGCCCCAACCGAGACACCATATATTTT; CDR3aa: CASSPNRDTIYF
j_gene: TRBJ2-1; abundance: .; v_gene: TRBV6-5; d_gene: .; CDR3nt: TGTGCCAGCAGTTACGGGCAGCACAATGAGCAGTTCTTC; CDR3aa: CASSYGQHNEQFF
j_gene: TRBJ2-1; abundance: .; v_gene: TRBV5-1; d_gene: TRBD2; CDR3nt: TGCGCCAGCAGCTTGGAGGGACTAGCGGACTATGAGCAGTTCTTC; CDR3aa: CASSLEGLADYEQFF
j_gene: TRBJ2-5; abundance: .; v_gene: TRBV10-2; d_gene: .; CDR3nt: TGCGCCAGCAGCCCCGGGCAGGCCAGGACCCAGTACTTC; CDR3aa: CASSPGQARTQYF
j_gene: TRBJ1-4; abundance: .; v_gene: TRBV5-1; d_gene: .; CDR3nt: TGCGCCAGCAGCTTGGGACAGATAAATGAAAAACTGTTTTTT; CDR3aa: CASSLGQINEKLFF
j_gene: TRBJ2-3; abundance: .; v_gene: TRBV9; d_gene: .; CDR3nt: TGTGCCAGCAGCGTAGGAGGGACTCTCCAAGGCGATACGCAGTATTTT; CDR3aa: CASSVGGTLQGDTQYF
j_gene: TRBJ1-2; abundance: .; v_gene: TRBV6-5; d_gene: TRBD1; CDR3nt: TGTGCCAGCAGGGACGGACAGGGAAGGTCCTATGGCTACACCTTC; CDR3aa: CASRDGQGRSYGYTF
j_gene: TRBJ1-1; abundance: .; v_gene: TRBV19; d_gene: .; CDR3nt: TGTGCCAGTAGGGGGGGACTGAACACTGAAGCTTTCTTT; CDR3aa: CASRGGLNTEAFF
j_gene: TRBJ1-2; abundance: .; v_gene: TRBV14; d_gene: .; CDR3nt: TGTGCCAGCAGCCAAGGCGTCATGGGTGGCTATGGCTACACCTTC; CDR3aa: CASSQGVMGGYGYTF
j_gene: TRBJ2-7; abundance: .; v_gene: TRBV27; d_gene: .; CDR3nt: TGTGCCAGCGGGGGGGCTGGGAGTTCCTACTACGAGCAGTACTTC; CDR3aa: CASGGAGSSYYEQYF
j_gene: TRBJ1-1; abundance: few; v_gene: TRBV7-9; d_gene: .; CDR3nt: TGTGCCAGCAGCACCACCCGGAACACTGAAGCTTTCTTT; CDR3aa: CASSTTRNTEAFF
j_gene: TRBJ2-5; abundance: .; v_gene: TRBV5-1; d_gene: TRBD1; CDR3nt: TGCGCCAGCAGCTTGTTGACAGGGGGCCAAGAGACCCAGTACTTC; CDR3aa: CASSLLTGGQETQYF
j_gene: TRBJ2-7; abundance: .; v_gene: TRBV5-4; d_gene: TRBD2; CDR3nt: TGTGCCAGCAGCTTGGCTCGTGCTAGCGGGAGTGGTTACGAGCAGTACTTC; CDR3aa: CASSLARASGSGYEQYF
j_gene: TRBJ2-7; abundance: .; v_gene: TRBV7-8; d_gene: .; CDR3nt: TGTGCCAGCATTCCGGGGGAGTTAAACTACGAGCAGTACTTC; CDR3aa: CASIPGELNYEQYF
j_gene: TRBJ2-4; abundance: .; v_gene: TRBV9; d_gene: .; CDR3nt: TGTGCCAGCAGCGTAGATCCACTAGCCAAAAACATTCAGTACTTC; CDR3aa: CASSVDPLAKNIQYF